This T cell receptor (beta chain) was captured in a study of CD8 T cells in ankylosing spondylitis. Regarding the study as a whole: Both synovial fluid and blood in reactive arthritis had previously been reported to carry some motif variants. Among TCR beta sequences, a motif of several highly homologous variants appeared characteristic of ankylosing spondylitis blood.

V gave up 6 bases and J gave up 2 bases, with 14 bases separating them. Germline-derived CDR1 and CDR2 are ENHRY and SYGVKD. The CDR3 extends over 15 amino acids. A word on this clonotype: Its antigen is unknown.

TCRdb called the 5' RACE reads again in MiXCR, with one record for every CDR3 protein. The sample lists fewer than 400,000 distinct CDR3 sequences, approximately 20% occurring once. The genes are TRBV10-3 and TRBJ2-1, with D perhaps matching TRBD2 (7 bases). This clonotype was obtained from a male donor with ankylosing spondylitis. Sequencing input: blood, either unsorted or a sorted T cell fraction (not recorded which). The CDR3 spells CAIRDTGRAYNEQFF. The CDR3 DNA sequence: TGTGCCATCAGAGATACAGGGAGGGCCTACAATGAGCAGTTCTTC.